Listed below are T cell receptor beta chains from one sample, sequenced in a study of blood T cells in healthy people across ages. TCRdb reanalysed the 5' RACE reads using MiXCR and keeps one entry per CDR3 protein. The sample has about 1,500,000 distinct CDR3 sequences; 42% are singletons. The sample was blood. The receptors shown here come from a woman aged 18-29 years in good health. The CDR3 runs from the conserved cysteine through the conserved F or W.

>12|TRBV20-1|TRBJ1-4
CTMGQGNEKLFF
>17|TRBV6-2/TRBV6-3|TRBJ2-1
CASSRRLAGTLYNEQFF
>17|TRBV4-2|.
CASSHPGLAVPGETQYF
>17|TRBV21-1|TRBJ2-7
CASSHILGLAGAGEQYF
>18|TRBV4-3|TRBJ2-6
CASSQDGHDHSGANVLTF
>15|TRBV4-1|TRBJ2-3
CASSHGTGVSDTQYF
>14|TRBV6-6|TRBJ2-7
CASSYASSSYEQYF
>16|TRBV20-1|TRBJ2-2
CSARAHPSEDTGELFF
>18|TRBV20-1|TRBJ2-1
CSAPGLAGDPRTYNEQFF
>18|TRBV5-1|TRBJ2-7
CASSLSGQDGHFSDEQYF
>15|TRBV3-1|TRBJ1-1
CASSQDPQMNTEAFF
>16|TRBV11-2|TRBJ1-2
CASSLGDRAIGYGYTF
>14|TRBV7-9|TRBJ1-2
CASSLAAGLAGYTF
>14|TRBV29-1|TRBJ2-7
CSVAKGGSAYEQYF
>14|TRBV5-1|TRBJ1-1
CASSDGQGSTEAFF
>14|TRBV7-9|TRBJ1-4
CASSLGVTNEKLFF
>15|TRBV28|TRBJ2-7
CASTPSWTGPYEQYF
>16|TRBV20-1|TRBJ1-5
CSALGQTGYSNQPQHF
>15|TRBV28|TRBJ2-7
CASSRPTGAPYEQYF
>15|TRBV5-6|TRBJ2-2
CASTPGALETGELFF
>17|TRBV27|TRBJ1-6
CASSYRQGSSYNSPLHF
>11|TRBV2|TRBJ1-2
CASRRTGDYTF